The subject of this entry is one T cell receptor beta chain. V shed 5 bases and J 1 base; nucleotides not matched to a gene: 7. Germline V lookup: CDR1 SGHTA, CDR2 FQGNSA. There are 16 residues in the CDR3. The investigators amplified TCR beta CDR3 regions from RNA transcripts. The HTBI primer set served for first-round RT-PCR of the TCR CDR3. TCRdb itself ran the multiplex PCR reads through MiXCR, one entry per CDR3 protein. Counted here are some 530,000 distinct CDR3 sequences, less than 25% occurring once; the ten biggest clones make up about 49%. The data were taken from a study of T cells in Graves' hyperthyroidism and ophthalmopathy.

The origin of this receptor is a woman in her 70s with Graves' ophthalmopathy. The rearrangement joins TRBV7-2 to TRBJ2-7; 11 bases fit TRBD2. The sequencing input was blood. Written as DNA, the CDR3 is TGTGCCAGCAGCCCTTCCCTAGCGGGAGGTTCCTACGAGCAGTACTTC. Its translation: CASSPSLAGGSYEQYF. The full variable domain, with the rest looked up from reference TRBV7-2 and TRBJ2-7, is GAGVSQSPSNKVTEKGKDVELRCDPISGHTALYWYRQSLGQGLEFLIYFQGNSAPDKSGLPSDRFSAERTGGSVSTLTIQRTQQEDSAVYLCASSPSLAGGSYEQYFGPGTRLTVT.